Described below is a single T cell receptor (beta chain) sequence and its context. What it recognizes is unknown. This entry is derived from a study of identical twins. Study-wide results and caveats: Those out-of-frame alpha sequences shared by twins showed an excess of low generation probability.

TCRdb processed the 5' RACE reads anew with MiXCR; each CDR3 protein has one entry. The sample has some 1,600,000 distinct CDR3 sequences; roughly a third are singletons. The CDR3 consists of 15 residues. Trimming cost V 5 bases and J 2 bases; bases outside gene matches: 4. Per germline, CDR1 MDHEN and CDR2 SYDVKM. Everyone who gave samples was a healthy Caucasian. This chain uses TRBV28 with TRBJ2-7, with 12 bases matching TRBD1. Input material: cord blood. This TCR was recovered from a newborn girl in good health. For the CDR3, the DNA is TGTGCCAGCAGTGTTGGGACAGGGGGCCCCTACGAGCAGTACTTC. Its protein product is CASSVGTGGPYEQYF.